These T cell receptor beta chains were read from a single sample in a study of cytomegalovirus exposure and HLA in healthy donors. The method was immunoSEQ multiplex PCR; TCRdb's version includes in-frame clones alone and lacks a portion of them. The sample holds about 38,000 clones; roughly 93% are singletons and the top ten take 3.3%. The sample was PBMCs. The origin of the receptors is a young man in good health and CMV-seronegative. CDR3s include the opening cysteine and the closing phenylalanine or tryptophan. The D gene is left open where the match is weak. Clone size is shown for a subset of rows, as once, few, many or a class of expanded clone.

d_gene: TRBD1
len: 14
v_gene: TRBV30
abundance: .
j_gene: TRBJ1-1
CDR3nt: TGTGCCTGGACCAAGACAGGGTGGGGGACTGAAGCTTTCTTT
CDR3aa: CAWTKTGWGTEAFF

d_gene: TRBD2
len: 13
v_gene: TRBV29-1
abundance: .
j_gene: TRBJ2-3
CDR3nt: TGCAGCGTTCTTAGCGGGGGGGGGTGGACGCAGTATTTT
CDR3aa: CSVLSGGGWTQYF

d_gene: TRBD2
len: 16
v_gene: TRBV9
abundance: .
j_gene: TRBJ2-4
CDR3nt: TGTGCCAGCAGCCCCCCAGGGACTAGCGGGAGCCACATTCAGTACTTC
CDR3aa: CASSPPGTSGSHIQYF

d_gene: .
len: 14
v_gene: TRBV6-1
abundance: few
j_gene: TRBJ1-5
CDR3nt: TGTGCCAGCAGGGCCAGGGTAAGCAATCAGCCCCAGCATTTT
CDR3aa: CASRARVSNQPQHF

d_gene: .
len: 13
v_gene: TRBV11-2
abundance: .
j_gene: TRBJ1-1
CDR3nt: TGTGCCAGCAGAACGGACAGACGTCATGAAGCTTTCTTT
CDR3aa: CASRTDRRHEAFF

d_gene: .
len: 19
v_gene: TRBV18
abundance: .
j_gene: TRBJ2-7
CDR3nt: TGTGCCAGCTCGCTTTCCACGGGACACATACCCTCCGAGCAACTCGAGCAGTACTTC
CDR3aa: CASSLSTGHIPSEQLEQYF

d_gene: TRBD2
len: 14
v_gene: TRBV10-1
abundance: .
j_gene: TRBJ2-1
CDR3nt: TGCGCCAGCAGTTCCAGCGGGAATTACAATGAGCAGTTCTTC
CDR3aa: CASSSSGNYNEQFF

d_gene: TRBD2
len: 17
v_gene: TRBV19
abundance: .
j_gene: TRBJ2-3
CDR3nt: TGTGCCAGTTCAGGACTAGCGGGGGGGACTAGCACAGATACGCAGTATTTT
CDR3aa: CASSGLAGGTSTDTQYF

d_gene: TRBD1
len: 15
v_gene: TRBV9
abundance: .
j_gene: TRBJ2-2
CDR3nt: TGTGCCAGCAGCGTTGCGACAGGGGGCTCCGGGGAGCTGTTTTTT
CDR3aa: CASSVATGGSGELFF

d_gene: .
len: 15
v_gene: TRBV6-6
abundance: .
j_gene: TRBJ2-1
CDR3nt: TGTGCCAGCGGAAGACCTGGGACTGCTGGGAATGAGCAGTTCTTC
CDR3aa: CASGRPGTAGNEQFF

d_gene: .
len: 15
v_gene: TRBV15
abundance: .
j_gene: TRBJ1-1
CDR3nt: TGTGCCACCAGCAGAGCGACAGGAGTGAACACTGAAGCTTTCTTT
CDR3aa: CATSRATGVNTEAFF

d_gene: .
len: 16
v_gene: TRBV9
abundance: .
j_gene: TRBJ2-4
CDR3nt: TGTGCCAGCAGCATCACCGACTCGTTAGCCAAAAACATTCAGTACTTC
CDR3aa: CASSITDSLAKNIQYF

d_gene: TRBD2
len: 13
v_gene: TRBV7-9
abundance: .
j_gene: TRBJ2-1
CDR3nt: TGTGCCAGCAGCACCCAACCGGGAGGTGAGCAGTTCTTC
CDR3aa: CASSTQPGGEQFF

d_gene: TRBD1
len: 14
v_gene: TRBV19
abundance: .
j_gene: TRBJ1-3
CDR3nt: TGTGCCAGCCAACAGGGGCTAATTGGAAACACCATATATTTT
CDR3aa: CASQQGLIGNTIYF

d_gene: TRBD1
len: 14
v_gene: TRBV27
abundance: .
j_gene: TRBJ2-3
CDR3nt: TGTGCCAGCAGTATCACAGGGGTCGTAGATACGCAGTATTTT
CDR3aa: CASSITGVVDTQYF

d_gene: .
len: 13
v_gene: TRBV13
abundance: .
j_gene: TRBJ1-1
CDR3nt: TGTGCCAGCAGCTTACAGGAGGCCACTGAAGCTTTCTTT
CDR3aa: CASSLQEATEAFF

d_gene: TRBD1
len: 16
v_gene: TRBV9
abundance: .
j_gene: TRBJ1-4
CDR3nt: TGTGCCAGCAGCGTAGAAGGGGGCGGTGCTAATGAAAAACTGTTTTTT
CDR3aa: CASSVEGGGANEKLFF

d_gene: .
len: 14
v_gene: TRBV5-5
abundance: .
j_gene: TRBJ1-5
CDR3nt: TGTGCCAGCAGCGGGGGGACGGTAAATCAGCCCCAGCATTTT
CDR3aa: CASSGGTVNQPQHF

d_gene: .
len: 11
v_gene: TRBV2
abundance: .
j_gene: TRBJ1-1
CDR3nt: TGTGCCGGCCACCGGAACACTGAAGCTTTCTTT
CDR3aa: CAGHRNTEAFF

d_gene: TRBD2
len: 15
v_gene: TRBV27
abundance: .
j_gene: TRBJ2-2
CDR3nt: TGTGCCAGCACCCACGGGAGGACGAACACCGGGGAGCTGTTTTTT
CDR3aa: CASTHGRTNTGELFF

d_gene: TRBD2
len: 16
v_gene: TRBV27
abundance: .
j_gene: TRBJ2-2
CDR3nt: TGTGCCAGCAGTATACTAGCGACGCCCGGCACCGGGGAGCTGTTTTTT
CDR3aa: CASSILATPGTGELFF

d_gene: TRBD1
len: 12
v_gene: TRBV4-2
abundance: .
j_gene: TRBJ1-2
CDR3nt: TGTGCCAGCAGCCCCGGGACAGATGGCTACACCTTC
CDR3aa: CASSPGTDGYTF

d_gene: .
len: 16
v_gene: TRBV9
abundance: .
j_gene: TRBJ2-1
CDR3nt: TGTGCCAGCAGCGCCTACCGGGGGAACACCTACAATGAGCAGTTCTTC
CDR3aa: CASSAYRGNTYNEQFF

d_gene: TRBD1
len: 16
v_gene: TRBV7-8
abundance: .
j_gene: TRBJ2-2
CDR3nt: TGTGCCAGCAGCTTAGTAGGGGGCGCCGACACCGGGGAGCTGTTTTTT
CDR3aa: CASSLVGGADTGELFF

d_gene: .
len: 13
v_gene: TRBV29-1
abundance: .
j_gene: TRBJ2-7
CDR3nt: TGCAGCGTCCAATTTACAGGAGCCTACGAGCAGTACTTC
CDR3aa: CSVQFTGAYEQYF

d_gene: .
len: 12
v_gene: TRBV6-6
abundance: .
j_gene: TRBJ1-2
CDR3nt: TGTGCCAGCAGTCCAACTCCTTATGGCTACACCTTC
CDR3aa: CASSPTPYGYTF

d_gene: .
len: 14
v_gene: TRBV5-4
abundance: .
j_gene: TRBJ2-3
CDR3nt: TGTGCCAGCAGCTTGCTAACGGGCACAGATACGCAGTATTTT
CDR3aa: CASSLLTGTDTQYF

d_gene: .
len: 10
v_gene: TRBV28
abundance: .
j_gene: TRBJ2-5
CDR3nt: TGTGCCAGCAGTTCGGAGACCCAGTACTTC
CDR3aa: CASSSETQYF

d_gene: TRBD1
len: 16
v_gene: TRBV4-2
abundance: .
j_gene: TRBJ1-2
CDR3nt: TGTGCCAGCAGCCAGGACCGGGGACAGATAGATTATGGCTACACCTTC
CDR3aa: CASSQDRGQIDYGYTF

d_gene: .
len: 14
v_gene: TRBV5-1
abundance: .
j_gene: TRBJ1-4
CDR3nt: TGCGCCAGCAGCGCGACAGCAACTAATGAAAAACTGTTTTTT
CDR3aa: CASSATATNEKLFF

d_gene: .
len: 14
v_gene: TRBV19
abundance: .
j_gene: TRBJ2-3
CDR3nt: TGTGCCAGTAGGCACAAACTAAGCACAGATACGCAGTATTTT
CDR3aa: CASRHKLSTDTQYF

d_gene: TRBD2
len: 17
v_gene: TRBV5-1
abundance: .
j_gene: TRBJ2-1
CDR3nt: TGCGCCAGCAGCCCCTACTCGGGACTAGCCTCCGGTGGGGGGCAGTTCTTC
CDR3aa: CASSPYSGLASGGGQFF